The 4 T cell receptor beta chains below were found in one sample sequenced in a study of T-cell reconstitution after alpha-beta-depleted transplantation in children. Using unique molecular identifiers, the investigators prepared the TCRbeta library. Using its own MiXCR run on the PCR reads, TCRdb lists one record per CDR3 protein. This table has about 610,000 distinct CDR3 sequences, about 10% appearing once. The sample in question was PBMCs from the stem cell graft donor, obtained from the stem cell graft. The receptors shown here come from a human donor who donated a stem cell graft to a child with acute myeloid leukemia.

At least ten counts were recorded for this clonotype. The rearrangement uses TRBV5-5 and TRBJ1-5, with D possibly TRBD1 on 5 matching bases. Germline V gives CDR1 SGHKS, CDR2 YYEKEE (reference sequence). V lost 0 bases and J 0 bases, leaving 13 bases between the germline ends. The CDR3 runs to 17 residues. The CDR3 loop is CASSLGWVRDSNQPQHF. Written as DNA, the CDR3 is TGTGCCAGCAGCTTGGGCTGGGTCAGGGATAGCAATCAGCCCCAGCATTTT.

This clonotype was counted between two and nine times. This rearrangement joins TRBV20-1 to TRBJ2-5, with a tentative D call TRBD2 (6 bases). This CDR3 comprises 11 residues. Germline CDR1 DFQATT, CDR2 SNEGSKA (reference sequence). The CDR3 sequence: CSGGEGETQYF. The CDR3 region has the DNA TGCAGCGGGGGTGAGGGGGAGACCCAGTACTTC.

There are many counts of this clonotype. This chain links TRBV7-2 with TRBJ2-3, with D tentatively TRBD2 (7 bases). Trimming took 1 base from V and 0 from J, leaving 14 bases between them. CDR3 size: 17 residues. The germline V gene encodes CDR1 SGHTA and CDR2 FQGNSA. The CDR3 here is CASSLVGGTLSTDTQYF. DNA of the CDR3: TGTGCCAGCAGCTTAGTCGGGGGGACACTCAGCACAGATACGCAGTATTTT.

Many counts were recorded for this clonotype. The CDR3 bases are TGCGCCAGCAGCTTGGGGACTAGCGGGAGGGAAGAGACCCAGTACTTC. This sequence encodes CASSLGTSGREETQYF. The genes are TRBV5-1 and TRBJ2-5, with TRBD2 matching 15 bases. The V and J ends lost 0 bases and 3 bases, in that order; junction bases with no gene match: 0. Germline V gives CDR1 SGHRS, CDR2 YFSETQ. The CDR3 consists of 16 residues.